Presented here are 21 T cell receptor beta chains from one specimen sequenced in a study of blood T cell repertoires in COVID-19. Sequencing was performed with immunoSEQ multiplex PCR; in TCRdb, only in-frame clones are kept and a portion is missing. This sample has over 250,000 clones, with about 89% found just once. The source material was peripheral blood. The receptors stem from a woman aged 40-49 years who had recovered from COVID-19.

CDR3 region: CASSSHQGQGADTQYF. As DNA, the CDR3 is TGTGCCAGCAGCTCTCACCAAGGACAGGGGGCAGATACGCAGTATTTT. V usage is TRBV5-4 and J usage is TRBJ2-3, with 10 nucleotides matching TRBD1. From germline, CDR1 is SGHNT and CDR2 YYREEE (reference sequence). This CDR3 is 16 amino acids long. Trimming took 3 bases from V and 4 from J; bases not matched to a gene: 8.

J is TRBJ1-1 and V is TRBV6-5; TRBD1 matches at 8 bases. The V and J ends lost 5 bases and 1 base, in that order; junction bases with no gene match: 3. Germline CDR1 MNHEY, CDR2 SVGAGI. The CDR3 extends over 14 amino acids. CDR3 nucleotide sequence: TGTGCCAGCAGTACCGACAGGGGGAACACTGAAGCTTTCTTT. Encoded protein: CASSTDRGNTEAFF.

Turning to this clone: Compared with germline, one end of the junction differs, possibly owing to a read error. The rearrangement links TRBV20-1 to TRBJ1-1; maybe TRBD1 (6 bases). The CDR3 sequence is 13 residues long. Germline CDR1 and CDR2: DFQATT and SNEGSKA (reference sequence). For the CDR3, the DNA is TGCAGTCCTAGTACTTCAGGGGCCTGGGGGGCTTTCTTT. Residues: CSPSTSGAWGAFF.

The genes are TRBV6-2 or TRBV6-3 and TRBJ2-1; D may be TRBD1 (8 bases). The CDR3 contains 17 residues. V shed 5 bases and J shed 8 bases, with 25 bases lying between them. Germline-derived CDR1 and CDR2 are MNHEY and SVGEGT. CDR3 nucleotide sequence: TGTGCCAGCAGTCCACCCTACGAGCGGGACAGGTACGATGAGCAGTTCTTC. Protein sequence: CASSPPYERDRYDEQFF.

This chain connects TRBV19 to TRBJ1-5, with 11 bases matching TRBD1. The CDR3 consists of 15 residues. Germline V lookup: CDR1 LNHDA, CDR2 SQIVND (reference sequence). V shed 4 bases, J shed 4 bases, and the junction held 3 bases outside the gene matches. The CDR3 coding sequence is TGTGCCAGTAGTACCCGGGACAGGGGGAATCAGCCCCAGCATTTT. It codes for CASSTRDRGNQPQHF. The entire variable domain, with the rest obtained from reference TRBV19 and TRBJ1-5, is as follows: DGGITQSPKYLFRKEGQNVTLSCEQNLNHDAMYWYRQDPGQGLRLIYYSQIVNDFQKGDIAEGYSVSREKKESFPLTVTSAQKNPTAFYLCASSTRDRGNQPQHFGDGTRLSIL.

This chain connects TRBV9 to TRBJ2-6, with 11 bases identical to TRBD1. CDR1 and CDR2 from the germline V gene are SGDLS and YYNGEE. The ends lost 3 bases at V and 0 bases at J; junction bases unmatched: 20. The CDR3 covers 23 residues. The CDR3 sequence: CASSAYMGQGDELGGSGANVLTF. CDR3 in DNA: TGTGCCAGCAGCGCTTACATGGGACAGGGGGATGAACTGGGTGGCTCTGGGGCCAACGTCCTGACTTTC.

J is TRBJ2-5 and V is TRBV11-2; D uncertain. CDR3 length: 13 amino acids. The ends were cut back, 5 bases at V and 2 bases at J, with 9 bases in the middle. Germline loops: CDR1 SGHAT, CDR2 FQNNGV. The CDR3 region is CASSATVQETQYF. In DNA form, the CDR3 reads TGTGCCAGCAGCGCGACTGTACAAGAGACCCAGTACTTC.

V usage is TRBV9 and J usage is TRBJ2-1; D gene ambiguous. Germline V gene data show CDR1 as SGDLS and CDR2 as YYNGEE. The CDR3 runs to 13 residues. The germline V and J ends were trimmed by 0 bases and 3 bases, with 4 bases remaining between them. The CDR3 reads CASSVGHYNEQFF. The CDR3 DNA reads as TGTGCCAGCAGCGTAGGGCACTACAATGAGCAGTTCTTC.

This chain links TRBV28 with TRBJ2-5; TRBD1 matches 8 bases. The CDR3 contains 17 residues. In germline, CDR1 is MDHEN, CDR2 SYDVKM. The V segment lost 5 bases and the J segment 4 bases; nucleotides outside the gene matches: 15. Written as DNA, the CDR3 is TGTGCCAGCAGTACCTCCCGGACAGGGTATCGTTCAGAGACCCAGTACTTC. This sequence encodes CASSTSRTGYRSETQYF. The full variable domain, completed using reference TRBV28 and TRBJ2-5, is DVKVTQSSRYLVKRTGEKVFLECVQDMDHENMFWYRQDPGLGLRLIYFSYDVKMKEKGDIPEGYSVSREKKERFSLILESASTNQTSMYLCASSTSRTGYRSETQYFGPGTRLLVL.

The chain combines TRBV5-1 with TRBJ1-6; 7 positions agree with TRBD1. Germline assignment: CDR1 SGHRS and CDR2 YFSETQ. After removal of 2 bases from V and 7 bases from J, the junction contained 9 bases not matched to a gene. The CDR3 extends over 16 amino acids. CDR3 amino acids: CASSFLRQGLNSPLHF. The CDR3 DNA is TGCGCCAGCAGCTTCCTACGACAGGGCCTCAATTCACCCCTCCACTTT.

This clone came up once. The chain uses TRBV24-1 and TRBJ1-5; no clear D. The CDR3 length is 14 residues. Trimming cost V 0 bases and J 4 bases, with 6 bases left between them. CDR1 and CDR2 (germline): KGHDR, SFDVKD. DNA of the CDR3: TGTGCCACCAGTGATTTGGCGTCTAATCAGCCCCAGCATTTT. Its protein is CATSDLASNQPQHF.

This sequence joins TRBV19 and TRBJ1-5; 10 nucleotides match TRBD1. The length of the CDR3 is 14 residues. Per the germline V gene, CDR1 is LNHDA and CDR2 is SQIVND (reference sequence). Unmatched junction bases numbered 2, after V lost 0 bases and J lost 9 bases. CDR3 amino acids: CASSIEWDRGPQHF. In DNA, the CDR3 is TGTGCCAGTAGTATAGAATGGGACAGGGGGCCCCAGCATTTT.

The gene calls are TRBV9 and TRBJ1-6; perhaps TRBD1 as D (6 bases). The CDR3 has 16 amino acids. V was shortened by 4 bases and J by 0 bases, with 11 bases between the two germline ends. Per the germline V gene, CDR1 is SGDLS and CDR2 is YYNGEE. This chain's CDR3 is CASSMGQSSYNSPLHF. The DNA for the CDR3 is TGTGCCAGCAGCATGGGACAAAGCTCCTATAATTCACCCCTCCACTTT.

The chain combines TRBV6-5 with TRBJ2-7, with a tentative D call TRBD1 (5 bases). The germline CDR1 and CDR2 sequences are MNHEY and SVGAGI. Trimming removed 1 base at V and 5 bases at J, with 9 bases between. The CDR3 is made up of 13 amino acids. The CDR3 is CASSYYLRDEQYF. In nucleotides, the CDR3 is TGTGCCAGCAGTTACTATCTCAGGGACGAGCAGTACTTC.

In this sample, this clone turned up once. V usage is TRBV6-2 or TRBV6-3 and J usage is TRBJ1-2; D is unresolved. CDR1 and CDR2 (germline): MNHEY, SVGEGT. With 0 bases removed from V and 6 bases from J, the gap between germline ends came to 14 bases. The CDR3 covers 15 residues. The CDR3 reads CASSYSPGPMDGYTF. CDR3 nucleotide sequence: TGTGCCAGCAGTTACTCCCCAGGCCCAATGGATGGCTACACCTTC.

This clone appeared once. V gene TRBV30 combines with J gene TRBJ2-3, with unresolved D. The CDR3 is 14 residues long. Trimming stripped 0 bases from V and 7 bases from J, with 14 bases between. Looked up from germline, CDR1 is GTSNPN and CDR2 is SVGIG (reference sequence). CDR3 region: CAWSVLGSPYTQYF. The CDR3 DNA is TGTGCCTGGAGTGTACTGGGCTCGCCATATACGCAGTATTTT.

This clone was counted a few times. The chain is built from TRBV27 and TRBJ2-1; D is perhaps TRBD1 (6 bases). Looked up from germline, CDR1 is MNHEY and CDR2 is SMNVEV (reference sequence). The CDR3 extends over 14 amino acids. Trimming removed 5 bases from V and 1 base from J, with 9 bases in between. The chain's CDR3 is CASSHRASYNEQFF. Here the CDR3 DNA reads TGTGCCAGCAGTCACAGGGCTTCCTACAATGAGCAGTTCTTC.

V and J are TRBV5-1 and TRBJ2-5; possibly TRBD1 for D (5 bases). The germline V gene encodes CDR1 SGHRS and CDR2 YFSETQ. The germline V and J ends were trimmed by 0 bases and 5 bases, with 14 bases remaining between them. The CDR3 is 15 residues long. The CDR3 bases are TGCGCCAGCAGCTTGGGGGCAGGGAATGGGGAGACCCAGTACTTC. It is translated as CASSLGAGNGETQYF.

The chain carries TRBV6-6 and TRBJ2-5, with D perhaps matching TRBD2 (6 bases). CDR1 MNHNY and CDR2 SVGAGI come from the germline V gene (reference sequence). The CDR3 covers 13 residues. Trimming shortened V by 5 bases and J by 5 bases, and 12 bases separated the two germline ends. CDR3 in amino acids: CASSQDYLETQYF. In DNA form, the CDR3 reads TGTGCCAGCAGTCAGGACTACCTCGAGACCCAGTACTTC.

The V gene is TRBV5-4, the J gene TRBJ1-2; D uncertain. V gave up 4 bases and J gave up 5 bases, with 15 bases separating them. Germline lookup yields CDR1 SGHNT and CDR2 YYREEE (reference sequence). CDR3 size: 14 residues. CDR3 in DNA: TGTGCCAGCAGCCCTACCCGTGGCGGTTATGGCTACACCTTC. Amino acid sequence: CASSPTRGGYGYTF.

The gene calls are TRBV10-3 and TRBJ2-3; D unclear. Per the germline V gene, CDR1 is ENHRY and CDR2 is SYGVKD. The CDR3 runs 17 residues. V was cut by 6 bases and J by 0 bases, with 19 bases left in between. CDR3 nucleotide sequence: TGTGCCATCAGCGCGGCCGAGGAGACTTGGAGCACAGATACGCAGTATTTT. It encodes CAISAAEETWSTDTQYF.